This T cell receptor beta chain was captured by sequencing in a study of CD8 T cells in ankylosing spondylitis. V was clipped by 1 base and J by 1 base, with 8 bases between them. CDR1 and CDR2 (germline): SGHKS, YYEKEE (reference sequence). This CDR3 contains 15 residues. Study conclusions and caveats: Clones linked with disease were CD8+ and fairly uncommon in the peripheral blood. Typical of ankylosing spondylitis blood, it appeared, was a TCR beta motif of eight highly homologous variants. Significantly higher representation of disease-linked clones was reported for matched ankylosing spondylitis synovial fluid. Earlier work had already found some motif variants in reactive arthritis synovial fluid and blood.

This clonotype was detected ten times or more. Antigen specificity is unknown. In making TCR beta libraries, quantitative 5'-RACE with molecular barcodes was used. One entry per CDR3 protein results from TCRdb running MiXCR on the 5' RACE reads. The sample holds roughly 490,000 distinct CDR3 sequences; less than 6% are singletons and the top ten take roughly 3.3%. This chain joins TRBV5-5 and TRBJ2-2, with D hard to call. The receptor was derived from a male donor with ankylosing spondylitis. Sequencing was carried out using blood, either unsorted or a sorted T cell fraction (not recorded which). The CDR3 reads CASSLRPGNTGELFF. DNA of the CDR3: TGTGCCAGCAGCTTGAGACCAGGGAACACCGGGGAGCTGTTTTTT.